The 8 T cell receptor beta chains listed next were all sequenced from one sample in a study of T-cell memory formation after mild COVID-19. A single record per CDR3 protein comes from TCRdb applying MiXCR to the 5' RACE reads. The sample includes hundreds of thousands of distinct CDR3 sequences, 15% to 20% seen only once; the top ten take roughly 7.7%. Sequenced input: PBMCs or a T cell subset sorted from them (not recorded which). Receptors were obtained from an adult woman who had mild COVID-19 (a few samples of this study predate the infection). Cell type and time point are not known.

V and J are TRBV7-9 and TRBJ2-2; 11 bases fit TRBD2. The V and J ends lost 5 bases and 2 bases, in that order; junction bases with no gene match: 10. From germline, CDR1 is SEHNR and CDR2 FQNEAQ (reference sequence). The CDR3 has 18 residues. The CDR3 here is CASSIPGLAVKNTGELFF. CDR3 nucleotide sequence: TGTGCCAGCAGCATACCGGGACTAGCGGTAAAAAACACCGGGGAGCTGTTTTTT.

The rearrangement links TRBV20-1 to TRBJ1-2; TRBD1 aligns across 8 bases. Germline lookup yields CDR1 DFQATT and CDR2 SNEGSKA (reference sequence). CDR3 length: 18 amino acids. V was pared by 2 bases and J by 3 bases, with 17 bases of the junction left unmatched. In DNA form, the CDR3 reads TGCAGTGCTAGACACCCACCAGGGACAGGCGCGACTGACTATGGCTACACCTTC. It is translated as CSARHPPGTGATDYGYTF.

The chain has TRBV5-1 and TRBJ2-3, with D unresolved. The CDR3 loop spans 13 amino acids. V lost 5 bases and J lost 0, with 7 bases in between. Germline loops: CDR1 SGHRS, CDR2 YFSETQ. Written as DNA, the CDR3 is TGCGCCAGCAGTATTTCAAGCACAGATACGCAGTATTTT. Its protein is CASSISSTDTQYF. Variable domain in full (rest from reference TRBV5-1 and TRBJ2-3): KAGVTQTPRYLIKTRGQQVTLSCSPISGHRSVSWYQQTPGQGLQFLFEYFSETQRNKGNFPGRFSGRQFSNSRSEMNVSTLELGDSALYLCASSISSTDTQYFGPGTRLTVL.

V gene TRBV15 combines with J gene TRBJ2-1; no clear D gene. This CDR3 has 14 residues. Trimming removed 1 base at V and 1 base at J, with 5 bases between. CDR1 LNHNV and CDR2 YYDKDF come from the germline V gene (reference sequence). CDR3 protein: CATSRAGSYNEQFF. In nucleotides, the CDR3 is TGTGCCACCAGCAGAGCCGGATCCTACAATGAGCAGTTCTTC.

V usage is TRBV7-3 and J usage is TRBJ1-2; D not resolved. Trimming took 0 bases from V and 3 from J, leaving 14 bases between them. In germline, CDR1 is SGHTA, CDR2 FQGTGA. This CDR3 has 16 amino acids. The CDR3 coding sequence is TGTGCCAGCAGCTTAACTCCGCACGGGGATTACTATGGCTACACCTTC. Encoded protein: CASSLTPHGDYYGYTF.

CDR3 loop: CASSQSPTVNTEAFF. CDR3 coding DNA: TGTGCCAGCAGCCAGAGTCCTACAGTGAACACTGAAGCTTTCTTT. This chain links TRBV7-9 with TRBJ1-1, with no clear D. CDR3 length: 15 amino acids. The V gene lost 5 bases and the J gene lost 0 bases, with 13 bases spanning the gap. The V gene's germline CDR1 is SEHNR and CDR2 FQNEAQ (reference sequence).

The chain couples TRBV24-1 to TRBJ2-2; tentatively, D is TRBD1 or TRBD2 (5 bases each). The CDR3 consists of 16 residues. Trimming left V 4 bases short and J 3 bases short, with 14 bases between. Germline lookup yields CDR1 KGHDR and CDR2 SFDVKD. In DNA, the CDR3 is TGTGCCACCAGTGAACCCGGGGCCGGCTACACCGGGGAGCTGTTTTTT. Translated: CATSEPGAGYTGELFF.

This clonotype was recorded a few times. V gene TRBV12-3 or TRBV12-4 combines with J gene TRBJ2-1; the D is unclear. The CDR3 covers 13 residues. Deletions cut 4 bases from V and 4 bases from J, with 8 bases between. In DNA form, the CDR3 reads TGTGCCAGCAGTTCCTCTAGGTACAATGAGCAGTTCTTC. Protein product: CASSSSRYNEQFF.